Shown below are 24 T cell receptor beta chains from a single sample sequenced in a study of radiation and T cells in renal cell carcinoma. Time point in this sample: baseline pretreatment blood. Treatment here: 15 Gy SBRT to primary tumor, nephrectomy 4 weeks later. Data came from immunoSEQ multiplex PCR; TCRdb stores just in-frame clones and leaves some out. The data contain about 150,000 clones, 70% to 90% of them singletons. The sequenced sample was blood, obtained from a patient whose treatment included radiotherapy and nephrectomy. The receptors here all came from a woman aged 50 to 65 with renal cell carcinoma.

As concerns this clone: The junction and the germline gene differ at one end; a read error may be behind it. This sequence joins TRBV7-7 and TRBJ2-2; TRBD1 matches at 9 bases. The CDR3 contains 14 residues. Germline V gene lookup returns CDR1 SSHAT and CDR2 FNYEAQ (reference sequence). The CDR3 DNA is TGTGCTAGCAGTCGTGGACAGGGGACCGGGGAGCTGTTTTTT. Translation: CASSRGQGTGELFF.

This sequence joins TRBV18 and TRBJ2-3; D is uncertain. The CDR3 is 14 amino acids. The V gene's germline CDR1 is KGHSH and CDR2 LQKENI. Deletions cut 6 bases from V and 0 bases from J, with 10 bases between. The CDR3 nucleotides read TGTGCCAGCTCGAGCTGGGGAAGCACAGATACGCAGTATTTT. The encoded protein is CASSSWGSTDTQYF.

In nucleotides, the CDR3 is TGTGCCTGGAGTGTGTACATTGGGAGACAGCCATACTACGAGCAGTACTTC. It encodes CAWSVYIGRQPYYEQYF. The chain links TRBV30 to TRBJ2-7, with D perhaps TRBD1 or TRBD2 (5 bases each). The CDR3 is 17 amino acids. Germline V gives CDR1 GTSNPN, CDR2 SVGIG (reference sequence). V was cut by 0 bases and J by 3 bases, with 21 bases left in between.

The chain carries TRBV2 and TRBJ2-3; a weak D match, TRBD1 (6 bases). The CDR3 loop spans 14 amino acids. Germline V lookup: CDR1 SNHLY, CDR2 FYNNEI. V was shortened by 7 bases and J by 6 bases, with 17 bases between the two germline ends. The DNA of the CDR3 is TGTGCCAGCACACGACAGGCGGGTCGGGATACGCAGTATTTT. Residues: CASTRQAGRDTQYF.

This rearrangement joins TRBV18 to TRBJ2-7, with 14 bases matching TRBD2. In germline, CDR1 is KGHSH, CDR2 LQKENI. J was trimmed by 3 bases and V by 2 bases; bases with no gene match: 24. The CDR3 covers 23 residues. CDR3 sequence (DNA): TGTGCCAGCTCACCATCAATAGAAAAAGGACTAGCGGGGGGCCTAATCCCCCTCTACGAGCAGTACTTC. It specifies CASSPSIEKGLAGGLIPLYEQYF.

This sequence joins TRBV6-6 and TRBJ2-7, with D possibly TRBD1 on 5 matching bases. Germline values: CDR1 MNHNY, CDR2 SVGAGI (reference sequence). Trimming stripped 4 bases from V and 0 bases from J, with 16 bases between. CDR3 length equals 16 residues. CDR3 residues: CASSFVLQDRSYEQYF. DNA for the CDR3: TGTGCCAGCAGTTTTGTTTTACAGGACCGCTCCTACGAGCAGTACTTC.

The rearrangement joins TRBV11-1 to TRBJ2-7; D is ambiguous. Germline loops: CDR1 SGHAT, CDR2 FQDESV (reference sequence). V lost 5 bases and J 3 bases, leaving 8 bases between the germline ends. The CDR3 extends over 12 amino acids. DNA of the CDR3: TGTGCCAGCAGCACCGACAACTACGAGCAGTACTTC. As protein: CASSTDNYEQYF. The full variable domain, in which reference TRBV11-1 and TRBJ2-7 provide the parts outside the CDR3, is EAEVAQSPRYKITEKSQAVAFWCDPISGHATLYWYRQILGQGPELLVQFQDESVVDDSQLPKDRFSAERLKGVDSTLKIQPAELGDSAMYLCASSTDNYEQYFGPGTRLTVT.

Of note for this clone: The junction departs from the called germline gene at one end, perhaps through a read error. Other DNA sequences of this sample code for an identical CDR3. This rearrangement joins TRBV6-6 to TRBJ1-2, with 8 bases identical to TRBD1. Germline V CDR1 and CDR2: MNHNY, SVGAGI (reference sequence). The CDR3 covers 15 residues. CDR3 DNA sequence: TGTGCCAGCAGCCACGGGACAGGAGTTAACTATGGCTATACCTTC. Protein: CASSHGTGVNYGYTF.

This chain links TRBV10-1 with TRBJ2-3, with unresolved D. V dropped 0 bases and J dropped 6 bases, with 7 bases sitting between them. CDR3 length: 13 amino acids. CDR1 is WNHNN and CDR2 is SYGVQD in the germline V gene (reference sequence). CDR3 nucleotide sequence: TGCGCCAGCAGTGAGTCAGGTATCGATACGCAGTATTTT. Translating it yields CASSESGIDTQYF.

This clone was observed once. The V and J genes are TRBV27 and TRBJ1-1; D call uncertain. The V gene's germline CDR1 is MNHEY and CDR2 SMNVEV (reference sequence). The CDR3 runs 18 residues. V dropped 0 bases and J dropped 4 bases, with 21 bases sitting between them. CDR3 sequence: CASSLSPLRHAWSTEAFF. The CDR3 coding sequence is TGTGCCAGCAGTTTATCCCCTCTTAGACACGCGTGGAGCACTGAAGCTTTCTTT.

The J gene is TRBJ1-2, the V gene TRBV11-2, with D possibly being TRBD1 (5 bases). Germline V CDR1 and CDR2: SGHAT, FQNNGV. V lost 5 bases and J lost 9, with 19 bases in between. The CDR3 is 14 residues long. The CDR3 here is CASSTARDPRSYTF. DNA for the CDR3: TGTGCCAGCAGCACGGCCCGGGACCCCCGGAGCTACACCTTC. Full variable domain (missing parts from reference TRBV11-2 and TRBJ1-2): EAGVAQSPRYKIIEKRQSVAFWCNPISGHATLYWYQQILGQGPKLLIQFQNNGVVDDSQLPKDRFSAERLKGVDSTLKIQPAKLEDSAVYLCASSTARDPRSYTFGSGTRLTVV.

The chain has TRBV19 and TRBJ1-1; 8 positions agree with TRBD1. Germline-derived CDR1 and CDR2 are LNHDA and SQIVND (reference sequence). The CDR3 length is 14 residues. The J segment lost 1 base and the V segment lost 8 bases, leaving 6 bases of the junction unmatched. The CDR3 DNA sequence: TGTGCCAGTTCCGGACAGGGACAGAACACTGAAGCTTTCTTT. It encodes CASSGQGQNTEAFF.

The CDR3 protein is CASSIGTGQEKLFF. The CDR3 region has the DNA TGTGCCAGCAGCATCGGGACAGGGCAAGAAAAACTGTTTTTT. The chain uses TRBV11-2 and TRBJ1-4, with 9 bases that match TRBD1. V dropped 5 bases and J dropped 8; count of bases not matched to a gene: 6. Germline V gives CDR1 SGHAT, CDR2 FQNNGV. The CDR3 spans 14 residues.

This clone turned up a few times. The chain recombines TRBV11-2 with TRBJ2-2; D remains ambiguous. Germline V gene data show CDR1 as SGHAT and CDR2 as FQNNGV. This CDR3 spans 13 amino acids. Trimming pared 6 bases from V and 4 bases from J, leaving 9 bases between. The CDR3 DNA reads TGTGCCAGCAGTCCCAGCCGCACCGGGGAGCTGTTTTTT. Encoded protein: CASSPSRTGELFF.

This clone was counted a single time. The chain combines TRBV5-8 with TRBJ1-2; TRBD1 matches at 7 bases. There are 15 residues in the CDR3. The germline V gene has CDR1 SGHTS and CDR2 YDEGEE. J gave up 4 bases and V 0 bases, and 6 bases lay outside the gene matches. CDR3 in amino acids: CASSLGGDRIYGYTF. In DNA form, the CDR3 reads TGTGCCAGCAGCTTGGGAGGGGACAGAATCTATGGCTACACCTTC.

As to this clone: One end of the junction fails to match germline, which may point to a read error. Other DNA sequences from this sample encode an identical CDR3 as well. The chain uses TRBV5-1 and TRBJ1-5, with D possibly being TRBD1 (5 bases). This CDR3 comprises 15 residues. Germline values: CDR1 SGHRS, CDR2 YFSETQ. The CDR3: CASSLGEGRNQPQHF. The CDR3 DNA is TGCGCCAGCAGCTTGGGTGAGGGACGGAATCAACCCCAGCATTTT.

CDR3 residues: CASSLVSGEWAEAFF. Here the CDR3 DNA reads TGTGCCAGCAGCTTGGTCTCAGGGGAGTGGGCTGAAGCTTTCTTT. The rearrangement uses TRBV7-2 and TRBJ1-1, with D perhaps TRBD1 (6 bases). Germline lookup yields CDR1 SGHTA and CDR2 FQGNSA. This CDR3 spans 15 amino acids. With 3 bases removed from V and 6 bases from J, the gap between germline ends came to 17 bases.

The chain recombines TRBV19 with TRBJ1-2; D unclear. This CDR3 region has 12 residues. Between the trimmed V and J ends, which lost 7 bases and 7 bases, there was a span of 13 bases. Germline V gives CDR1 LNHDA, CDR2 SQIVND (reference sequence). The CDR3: CASTPGESGYTF. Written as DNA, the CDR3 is TGTGCCAGTACCCCCGGGGAATCTGGCTACACCTTC.

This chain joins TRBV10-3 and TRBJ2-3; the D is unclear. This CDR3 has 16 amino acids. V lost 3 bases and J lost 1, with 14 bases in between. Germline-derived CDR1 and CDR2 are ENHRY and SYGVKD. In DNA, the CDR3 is TGTGCCATCAGTGAACTCATGAGGACCGGCACAGATACGCAGTATTTT. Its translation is CAISELMRTGTDTQYF.

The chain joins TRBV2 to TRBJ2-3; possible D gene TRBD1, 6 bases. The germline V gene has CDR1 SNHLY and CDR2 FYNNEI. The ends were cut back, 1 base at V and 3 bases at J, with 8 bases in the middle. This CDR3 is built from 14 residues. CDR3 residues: CASSEGRGTDTQYF. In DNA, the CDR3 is TGTGCCAGCAGTGAAGGCAGGGGTACAGATACGCAGTATTTT.

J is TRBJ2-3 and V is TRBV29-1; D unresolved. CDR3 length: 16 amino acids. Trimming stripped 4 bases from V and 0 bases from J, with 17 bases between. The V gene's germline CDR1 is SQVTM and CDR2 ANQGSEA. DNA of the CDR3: TGCAGCGTTGTCGGCAGCGCTACTTCTAGCACAGATACGCAGTATTTT. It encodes CSVVGSATSSTDTQYF.

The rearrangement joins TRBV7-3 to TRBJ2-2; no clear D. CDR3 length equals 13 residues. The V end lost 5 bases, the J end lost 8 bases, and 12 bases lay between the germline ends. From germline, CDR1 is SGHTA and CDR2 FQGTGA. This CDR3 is CASSALLDGELFF. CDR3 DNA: TGTGCCAGCAGCGCCCTACTGGATGGGGAGCTGTTTTTT. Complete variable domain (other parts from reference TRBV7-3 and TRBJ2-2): GAGVSQTPSNKVTEKGKYVELRCDPISGHTALYWYRQSLGQGPEFLIYFQGTGAADDSGLPNDRFFAVRPEGSVSTLKIQRTERGDSAVYLCASSALLDGELFFGEGSRLTVL.

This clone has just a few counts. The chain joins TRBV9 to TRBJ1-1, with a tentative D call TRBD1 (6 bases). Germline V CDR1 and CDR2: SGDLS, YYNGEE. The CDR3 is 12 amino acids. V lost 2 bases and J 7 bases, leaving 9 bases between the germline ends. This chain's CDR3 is CASSVPRGEAFF. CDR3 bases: TGTGCCAGCAGCGTCCCCAGGGGTGAAGCTTTCTTT.

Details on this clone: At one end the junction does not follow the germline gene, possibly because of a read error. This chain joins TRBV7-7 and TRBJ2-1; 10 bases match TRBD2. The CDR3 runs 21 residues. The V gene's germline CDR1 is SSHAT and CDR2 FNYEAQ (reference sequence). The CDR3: CASSLHPLLAGVPRSYNEQFF. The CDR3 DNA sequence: TGTGCTAGCAGCCTACATCCTCTTCTAGCGGGGGTCCCCCGCTCCTACAATGAGCAGTTCTTC.